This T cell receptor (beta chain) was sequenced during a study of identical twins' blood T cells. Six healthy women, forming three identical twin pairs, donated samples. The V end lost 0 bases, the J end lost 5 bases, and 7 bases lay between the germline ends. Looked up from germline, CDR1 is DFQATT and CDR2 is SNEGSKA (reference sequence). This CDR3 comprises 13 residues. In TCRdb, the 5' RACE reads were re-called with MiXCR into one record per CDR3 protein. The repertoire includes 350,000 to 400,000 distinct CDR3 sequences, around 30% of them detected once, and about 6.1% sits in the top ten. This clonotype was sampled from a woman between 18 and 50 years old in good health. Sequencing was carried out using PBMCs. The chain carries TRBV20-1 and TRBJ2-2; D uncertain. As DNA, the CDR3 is TGCAGTGCTAGAGAGTTGGGAACCGGGGAGCTGTTTTTT. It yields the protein CSARELGTGELFF.